These 7 T cell receptor beta chains were all obtained from the same sample, sequenced in a study of identical twins. MiXCR was run by TCRdb on the 5' RACE reads, yielding one entry per CDR3 protein. Of more than 400,000 distinct CDR3 sequences detected, about 15% appear once; the ten largest clones hold 0.35% to 0.45%. The sample was also linked to a second study, of yellow fever vaccine responses in identical twins.

The sample comprised CD4+ T cells sorted from blood. These TCRs come from a woman between 18 and 29 years old in good health.

This chain links TRBV28 with TRBJ2-4, with 9 bases fitting TRBD2. Trimming at V came to 3 bases and at J to 2 bases, leaving 8 bases not matched to a gene. Germline CDR1 reads MDHEN; CDR2 reads SYDVKM. This CDR3 has 17 amino acids. Here the CDR3 DNA reads TGTGCCAGCAGTTTGTCCGGGACTAGCCCTCCCAAAAACATTCAGTACTTC. Translation: CASSLSGTSPPKNIQYF.

This clonotype was observed a few times. The chain employs TRBV7-7 and TRBJ1-4; maybe TRBD1 (6 bases). The V end lost 5 bases, the J end lost 8 bases, and 21 bases lay between the germline ends. The germline gives CDR1 SSHAT, CDR2 FNYEAQ (reference sequence). CDR3 length: 16 amino acids. This CDR3 reads CASSTAWTEDREKLFF. The CDR3 DNA is TGTGCCAGCAGCACTGCCTGGACAGAAGATAGAGAAAAACTGTTTTTT.

This clonotype has just a few counts. The rearrangement uses TRBV12-3 or TRBV12-4 and TRBJ2-7; D is uncertain. V lost 6 bases and J 5 bases, leaving 11 bases between the germline ends. This CDR3 region has 12 residues. CDR3 loop: CASSLWADEQYF. For the CDR3, the DNA is TGTGCCAGCAGCCTTTGGGCCGACGAGCAGTACTTC.

This clonotype came up a few times. The V and J genes are TRBV5-1 and TRBJ1-5; D is unclear. There are 15 residues in the CDR3. The ends were cut back, 3 bases at V and 1 base at J, with 11 bases in the middle. Looked up from germline, CDR1 is SGHRS and CDR2 is YFSETQ. This CDR3 is CASSWTGISNQPQHF. The CDR3 bases are TGCGCCAGCAGCTGGACGGGAATAAGCAATCAGCCCCAGCATTTT.

V gene TRBV10-2 combines with J gene TRBJ2-1, with 7 bases matching TRBD2. V lost 9 bases to trimming and J lost 7 bases; unmatched junction nucleotides: 12. Germline assignment: CDR1 WSHSY and CDR2 SAAADI. CDR3 length equals 14 residues. The CDR3 protein is CASRHPLSGNEQFF. DNA for the CDR3: TGCGCCAGTCGTCACCCGCTTAGCGGGAATGAGCAGTTCTTC.

Ten or more counts support this clonotype. The rearrangement joins TRBV5-1 to TRBJ2-1; D not resolved. From germline, CDR1 is SGHRS and CDR2 YFSETQ. The V end lost 0 bases, the J end lost 5 bases, and 6 bases lay between the germline ends. The length of the CDR3 is 13 residues. The DNA of the CDR3 is TGCGCCAGCAGCTTGGTTGGGAACAATGAGCAGTTCTTC. Its translation: CASSLVGNNEQFF.

This sequence joins TRBV2 and TRBJ2-7, with TRBD1 matching over 8 bases. The CDR3 has 12 residues. V was pared by 6 bases and J by 6 bases, with 4 bases of the junction left unmatched. Germline V gene lookup returns CDR1 SNHLY and CDR2 FYNNEI. CDR3 residues: CASRRTGLEQYV. CDR3 bases: TGTGCCAGCAGGAGGACAGGGCTCGAGCAGTACGTC.